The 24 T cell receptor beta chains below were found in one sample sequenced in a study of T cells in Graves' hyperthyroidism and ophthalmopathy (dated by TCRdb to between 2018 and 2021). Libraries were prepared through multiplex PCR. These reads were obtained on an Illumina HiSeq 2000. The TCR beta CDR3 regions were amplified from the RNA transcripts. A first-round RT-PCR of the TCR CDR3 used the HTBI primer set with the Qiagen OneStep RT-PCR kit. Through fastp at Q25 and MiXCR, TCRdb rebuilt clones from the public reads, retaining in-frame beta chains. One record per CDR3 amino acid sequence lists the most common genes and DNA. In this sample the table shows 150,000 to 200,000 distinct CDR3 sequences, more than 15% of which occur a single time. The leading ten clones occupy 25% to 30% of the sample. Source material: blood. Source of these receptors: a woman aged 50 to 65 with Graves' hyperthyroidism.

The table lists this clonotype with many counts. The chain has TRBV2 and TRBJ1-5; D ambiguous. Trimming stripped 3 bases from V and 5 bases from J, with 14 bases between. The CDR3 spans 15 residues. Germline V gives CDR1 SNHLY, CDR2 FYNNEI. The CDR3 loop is CASSDAGYSHQPQHF. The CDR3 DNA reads TGTGCCAGCAGTGATGCGGGGTATAGTCATCAGCCCCAGCATTTT.

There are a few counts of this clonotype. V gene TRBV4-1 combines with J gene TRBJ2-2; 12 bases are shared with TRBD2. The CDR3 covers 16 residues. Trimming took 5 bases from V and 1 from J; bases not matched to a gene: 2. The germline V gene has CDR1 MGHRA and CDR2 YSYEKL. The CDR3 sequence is CASSASGGGNTGELFF. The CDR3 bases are TGCGCCAGCAGCGCTAGCGGGGGGGGGAACACCGGGGAGCTGTTTTTT.

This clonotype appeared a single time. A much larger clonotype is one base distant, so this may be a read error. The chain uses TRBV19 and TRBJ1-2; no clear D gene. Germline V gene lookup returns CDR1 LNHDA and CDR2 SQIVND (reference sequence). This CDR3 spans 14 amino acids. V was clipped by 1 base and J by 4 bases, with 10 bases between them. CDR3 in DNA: TGTGCCAGTAGTATAGGGTTCACGGCCTATGGCTACACCTTC. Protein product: CASSIGFTAYGYTF.

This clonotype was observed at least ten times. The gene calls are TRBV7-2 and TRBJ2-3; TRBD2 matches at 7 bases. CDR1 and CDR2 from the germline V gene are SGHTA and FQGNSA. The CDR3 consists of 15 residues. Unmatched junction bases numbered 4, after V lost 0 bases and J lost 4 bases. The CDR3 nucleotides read TGTGCCAGCAGCTTAGCGGAGCGGGGTGCAGATACGCAGTATTTT. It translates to CASSLAERGADTQYF.

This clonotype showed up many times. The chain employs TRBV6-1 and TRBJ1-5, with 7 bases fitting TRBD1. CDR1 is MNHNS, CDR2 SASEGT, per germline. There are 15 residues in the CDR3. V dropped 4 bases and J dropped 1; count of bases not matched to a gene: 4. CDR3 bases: TGTGCCAGCAGTGGGGACAGCGCGAGCAATCAGCCCCAGCATTTT. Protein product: CASSGDSASNQPQHF.

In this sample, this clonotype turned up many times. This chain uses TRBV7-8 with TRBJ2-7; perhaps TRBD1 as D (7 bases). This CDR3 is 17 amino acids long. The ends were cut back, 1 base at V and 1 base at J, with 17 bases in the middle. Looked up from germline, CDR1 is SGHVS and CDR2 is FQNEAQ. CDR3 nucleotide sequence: TGTGCCAGCAGCTTAGTCGGCGGGGCAGGGGGGTCCTACGAGCAGTACTTC. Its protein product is CASSLVGGAGGSYEQYF.

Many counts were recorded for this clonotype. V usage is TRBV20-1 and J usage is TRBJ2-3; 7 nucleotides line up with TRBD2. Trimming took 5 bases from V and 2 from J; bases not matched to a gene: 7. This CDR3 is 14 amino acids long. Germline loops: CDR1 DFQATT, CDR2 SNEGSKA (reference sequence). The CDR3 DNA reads TGCAGTGCTCAACCGGGGGGTTCCACAGATACGCAGTATTTT. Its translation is CSAQPGGSTDTQYF.

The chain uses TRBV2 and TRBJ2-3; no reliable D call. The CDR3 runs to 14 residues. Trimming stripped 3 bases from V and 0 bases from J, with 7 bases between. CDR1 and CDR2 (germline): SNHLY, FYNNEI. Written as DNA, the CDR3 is TGTGCCAGCAGTGACCGCCTTAGCACAGATACGCAGTATTTT. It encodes CASSDRLSTDTQYF.

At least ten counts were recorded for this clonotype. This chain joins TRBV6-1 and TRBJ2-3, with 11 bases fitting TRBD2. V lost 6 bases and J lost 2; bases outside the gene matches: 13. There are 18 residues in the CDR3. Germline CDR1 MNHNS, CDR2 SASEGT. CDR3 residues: CASSPMVTSGGFTDTQYF. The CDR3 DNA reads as TGTGCCAGCAGCCCCATGGTAACTAGCGGGGGCTTCACAGATACGCAGTATTTT.

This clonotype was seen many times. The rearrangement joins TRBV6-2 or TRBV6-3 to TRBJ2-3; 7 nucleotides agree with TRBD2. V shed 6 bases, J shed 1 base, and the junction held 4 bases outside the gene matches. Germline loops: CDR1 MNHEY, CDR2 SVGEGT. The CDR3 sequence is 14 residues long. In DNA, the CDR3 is TGTGCCAGCAGAGAGCGGGGCCGCACAGATACGCAGTATTTT. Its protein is CASRERGRTDTQYF.

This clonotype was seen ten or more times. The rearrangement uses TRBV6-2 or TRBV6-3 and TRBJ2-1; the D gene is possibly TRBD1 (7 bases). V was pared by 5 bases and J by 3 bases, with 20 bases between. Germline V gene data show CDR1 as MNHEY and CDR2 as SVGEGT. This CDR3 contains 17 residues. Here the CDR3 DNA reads TGTGCCAGCAGTCAATCAGGGGGACTTAGGGACTACAATGAGCAGTTCTTC. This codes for CASSQSGGLRDYNEQFF.

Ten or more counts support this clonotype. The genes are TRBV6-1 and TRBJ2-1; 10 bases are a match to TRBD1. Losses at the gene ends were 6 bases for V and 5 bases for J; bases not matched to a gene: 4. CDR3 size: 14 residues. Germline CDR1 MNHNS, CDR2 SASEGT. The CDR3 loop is CASRGTGEDNEQFF. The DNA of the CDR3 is TGTGCCAGCAGGGGGACAGGGGAGGACAATGAGCAGTTCTTC.

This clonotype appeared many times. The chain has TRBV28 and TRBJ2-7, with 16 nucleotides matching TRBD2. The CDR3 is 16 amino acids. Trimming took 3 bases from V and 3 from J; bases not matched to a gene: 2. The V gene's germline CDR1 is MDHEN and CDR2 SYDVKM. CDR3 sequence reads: CASSFGTSGGDYEQYF. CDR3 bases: TGTGCCAGCAGTTTTGGGACTAGCGGGGGGGACTACGAGCAGTACTTC. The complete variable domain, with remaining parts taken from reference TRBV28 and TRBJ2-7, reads DVKVTQSSRYLVKRTGEKVFLECVQDMDHENMFWYRQDPGLGLRLIYFSYDVKMKEKGDIPEGYSVSREKKERFSLILESASTNQTSMYLCASSFGTSGGDYEQYFGPGTRLTVT.

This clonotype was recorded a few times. The CDR3 region is CASSLGQGEGGYTF. CDR3 in DNA: TGTGCCAGCAGTTTAGGACAGGGTGAAGGGGGCTACACCTTC. This chain joins TRBV12-3 or TRBV12-4 and TRBJ1-2, with 7 bases matching TRBD1. This CDR3 spans 14 amino acids. V lost 1 base, J lost 8 bases, and 7 bases stayed unmatched.

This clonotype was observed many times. In DNA form, the CDR3 reads TGTGCCAGCCACGGGGACAACCTCTACGAGCAGTACTTC. Amino acids: CASHGDNLYEQYF. V usage is TRBV7-9 and J usage is TRBJ2-7; a possible D gene is TRBD1 (6 bases). This CDR3 spans 13 amino acids. Trimming stripped 8 bases from V and 3 bases from J, with 14 bases between. CDR1 and CDR2 (germline): SEHNR, FQNEAQ (reference sequence).

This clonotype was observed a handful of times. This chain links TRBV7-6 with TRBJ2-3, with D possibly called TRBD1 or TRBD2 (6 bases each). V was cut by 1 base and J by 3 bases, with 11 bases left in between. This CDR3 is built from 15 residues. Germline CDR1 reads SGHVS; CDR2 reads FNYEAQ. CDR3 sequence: CASSLGTGRTDTQYF. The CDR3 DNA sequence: TGTGCCAGCAGCTTAGGTACAGGGAGGACAGATACGCAGTATTTT.

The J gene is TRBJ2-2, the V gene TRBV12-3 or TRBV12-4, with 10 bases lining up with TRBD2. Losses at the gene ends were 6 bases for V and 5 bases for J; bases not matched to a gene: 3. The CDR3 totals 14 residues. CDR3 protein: CASRLAGRTGELFF. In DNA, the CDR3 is TGTGCCAGCAGACTAGCGGGAAGGACCGGGGAGCTGTTTTTT.

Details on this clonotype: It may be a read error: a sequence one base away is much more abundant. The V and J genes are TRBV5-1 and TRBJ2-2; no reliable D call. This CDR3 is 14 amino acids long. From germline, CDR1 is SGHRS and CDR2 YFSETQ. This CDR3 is CVSNRQTNTGELFF. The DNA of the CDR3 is TGCGTCAGCAATAGGCAGACGAACACCGGGGAGCTGTTTTTT.

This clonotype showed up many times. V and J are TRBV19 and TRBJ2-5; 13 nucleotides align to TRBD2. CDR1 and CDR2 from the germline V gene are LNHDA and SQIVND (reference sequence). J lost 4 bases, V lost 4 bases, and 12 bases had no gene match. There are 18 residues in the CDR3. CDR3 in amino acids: CASSNPGTSGKSAETQYF. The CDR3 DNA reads TGTGCCAGTAGTAACCCCGGGACTAGCGGGAAGTCAGCAGAGACCCAGTACTTC.

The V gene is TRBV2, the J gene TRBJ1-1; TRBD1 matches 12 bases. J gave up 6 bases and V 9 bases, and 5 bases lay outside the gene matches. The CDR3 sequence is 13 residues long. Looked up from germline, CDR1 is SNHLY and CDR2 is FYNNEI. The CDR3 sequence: CARGTGGFAEAFF. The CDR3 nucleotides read TGTGCCAGGGGGACAGGGGGCTTCGCTGAAGCTTTCTTT.

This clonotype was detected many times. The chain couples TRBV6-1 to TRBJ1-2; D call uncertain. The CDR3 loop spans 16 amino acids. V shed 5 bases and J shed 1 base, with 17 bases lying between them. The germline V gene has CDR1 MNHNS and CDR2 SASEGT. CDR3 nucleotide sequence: TGTGCCAGCAGTATCCGGACGCCCCCGGATAACTATGGCTACACCTTC. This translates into CASSIRTPPDNYGYTF.

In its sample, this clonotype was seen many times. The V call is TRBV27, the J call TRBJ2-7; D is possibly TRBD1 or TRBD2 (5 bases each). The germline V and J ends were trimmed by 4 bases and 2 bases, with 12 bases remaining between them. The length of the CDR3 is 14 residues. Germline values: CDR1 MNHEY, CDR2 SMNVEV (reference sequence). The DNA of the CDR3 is TGTGCCAGCAGTTCCCTGGGGGTTACCTACGAGCAGTACTTC. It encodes CASSSLGVTYEQYF.

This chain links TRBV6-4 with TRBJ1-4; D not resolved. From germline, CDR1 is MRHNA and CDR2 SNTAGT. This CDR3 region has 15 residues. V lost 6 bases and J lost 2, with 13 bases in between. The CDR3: CASRPGLATNEKLFF. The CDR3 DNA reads TGTGCCAGCAGGCCGGGGTTGGCTACTAATGAAAAACTGTTTTTT.

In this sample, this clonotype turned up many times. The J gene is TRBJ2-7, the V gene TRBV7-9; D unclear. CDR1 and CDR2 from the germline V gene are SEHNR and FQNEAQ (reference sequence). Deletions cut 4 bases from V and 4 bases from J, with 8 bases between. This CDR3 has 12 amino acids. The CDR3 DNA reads TGTGCCAGCAGCTCAAATCTTTACGAGCAGTACTTC. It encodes CASSSNLYEQYF.